These 30 T cell receptor beta chains were sequenced from one sample in a study of control samples from healthy donors and cancer patients. Generated by immunoSEQ multiplex PCR, the TCRdb table keeps only in-frame clones and is missing some. The profile shows approximately 89,000 clones, under 90% of them singletons. Sample: blood. These receptors all stem from a woman aged 40 to 55 in good health.

The chain is built from TRBV6-5 and TRBJ2-4; D gene ambiguous. V gave up 6 bases and J gave up 1 base, with 10 bases separating them. Germline assignment: CDR1 MNHEY and CDR2 SVGAGI. The CDR3 is made up of 14 amino acids. Here the CDR3 reads CASSRTLAKNIQYF. CDR3 DNA sequence: TGTGCCAGCAGCAGGACCCTCGCCAAAAACATTCAGTACTTC.

This clone was counted once. V gene TRBV6-2 or TRBV6-3 combines with J gene TRBJ1-2, with D possibly TRBD1 on 6 matching bases. With 6 bases removed from V and 4 bases from J, the gap between germline ends came to 21 bases. The CDR3 sequence is 16 residues long. From germline, CDR1 is MNHEY and CDR2 SVGEGT. The CDR3, as DNA: TGTGCCAGCAGCTTCGTTGTCGGACAGCTATTCTATGGCTACACCTTC. It yields the protein CASSFVVGQLFYGYTF.

The gene calls are TRBV5-6 and TRBJ2-7; perhaps TRBD2 as D (6 bases). This CDR3 contains 13 residues. V shed 4 bases and J shed 7 bases, with 15 bases lying between them. CDR1 is SGHDT, CDR2 YYEEEE, per germline. The CDR3: CASSPSGTWEQYF. The CDR3 region has the DNA TGTGCCAGCAGCCCTTCCGGGACTTGGGAGCAGTACTTC.

This rearrangement joins TRBV9 to TRBJ2-7; 10 nucleotides line up with TRBD1. Trimming took 3 bases from V and 2 from J; bases not matched to a gene: 8. Germline CDR1 and CDR2: SGDLS and YYNGEE. The CDR3 consists of 16 residues. As DNA, the CDR3 is TGTGCCAGCAGCGGGGAACCGGGACAGGGGCCCTACGAGCAGTACTTC. Translation gives CASSGEPGQGPYEQYF.

The V call is TRBV4-1, the J call TRBJ1-4; the D gene is possibly TRBD1 (5 bases). Per germline, CDR1 MGHRA and CDR2 YSYEKL. CDR3 length: 15 residues. Trimming removed 1 base at V and 7 bases at J, with 13 bases between. Written as DNA, the CDR3 is TGCGCCAGCAGCCAAGTCGGGGGAGGCGGTGAAAAACTGTTTTTT. Its protein is CASSQVGGGGEKLFF.

V and J are TRBV2 and TRBJ1-1; D remains unclear. The CDR3 loop spans 12 amino acids. V lost 7 bases and J 1 base, leaving 7 bases between the germline ends. Germline CDR1 is SNHLY and CDR2 is FYNNEI. Here the CDR3 reads CASTSANTEAFF. The CDR3 DNA follows: TGTGCCAGCACATCGGCGAACACTGAAGCTTTCTTT. Complete variable domain (other parts from reference TRBV2 and TRBJ1-1): EPEVTQTPSHQVTQMGQEVILRCVPISNHLYFYWYRQILGQKVEFLVSFYNNEISEKSEIFDDQFSVERPDGSNFTLKIRSTKLEDSAMYFCASTSANTEAFFGQGTRLTVV.

The chain recombines TRBV7-9 with TRBJ1-4; TRBD1 matches at 8 bases. The CDR3 is 15 amino acids. J lost 7 bases, V lost 5 bases, and 9 bases had no gene match. CDR1 SEHNR and CDR2 FQNEAQ come from the germline V gene (reference sequence). In DNA, the CDR3 is TGTGCCAGCAGCAAGATAGGGGGGACAGGTGAAAAACTGTTTTTT. Its translation is CASSKIGGTGEKLFF.

V and J are TRBV5-1 and TRBJ2-3; D perhaps matches TRBD2 (5 bases). Trimming took off 2 bases at V and 0 bases at J, with 16 bases between the two ends. This CDR3 is built from 17 residues. Germline loops: CDR1 SGHRS, CDR2 YFSETQ. CDR3 bases: TGCGCCAGCAGCTTCAGACCCAGCGGCTCTAGCACAGATACGCAGTATTTT. Its translation is CASSFRPSGSSTDTQYF.

Only a few counts were recorded for this clone. The chain uses TRBV24-1 and TRBJ2-7; D unclear. Germline CDR1 reads KGHDR; CDR2 reads SFDVKD. Trimming cost V 2 bases and J 0 bases, with 13 bases left between them. This CDR3 has 16 residues. The CDR3 DNA reads TGTGCCACCAGTGATTCTTCCAAGACTGGCTCCTACGAGCAGTACTTC. Protein sequence: CATSDSSKTGSYEQYF.

The V gene is TRBV6-1, the J gene TRBJ1-2, with D tentatively TRBD1 (5 bases). CDR3 length: 15 amino acids. CDR1 MNHNS and CDR2 SASEGT come from the germline V gene. V dropped 2 bases and J dropped 4 bases, with 14 bases sitting between them. The DNA of the CDR3 is TGTGCCAGCAGTGAACAGGGACCTGGAGGCTATGGCTACACCTTC. Residues: CASSEQGPGGYGYTF.

The gene calls are TRBV5-1 and TRBJ2-7; D may be TRBD2 (6 bases). The germline CDR1 and CDR2 sequences are SGHRS and YFSETQ. Trimming shortened V by 6 bases and J by 3 bases, and 16 bases separated the two germline ends. This CDR3 spans 14 amino acids. This CDR3 reads CASTTISGDYEQYF. The DNA of the CDR3 is TGCGCCAGCACCACGATCTCGGGGGACTACGAGCAGTACTTC.

This chain links TRBV3-1 (or the pseudogene TRBV3-2) with TRBJ2-3; 9 bases are shared with TRBD1. This CDR3 spans 15 amino acids. The ends lost 4 bases at V and 2 bases at J; junction bases unmatched: 4. Germline V gene data show CDR1 as LGHDT and CDR2 as YNNKEL (reference sequence). The CDR3 loop is CASSLGQGVTDTQYF. The CDR3 coding sequence is TGTGCCAGCAGCCTGGGACAGGGAGTCACAGATACGCAGTATTTT.

The gene calls are TRBV18 and TRBJ2-5, with 12 bases fitting TRBD2. CDR1 KGHSH and CDR2 LQKENI come from the germline V gene. The V and J ends lost 3 bases and 3 bases, in that order; junction bases with no gene match: 5. The length of the CDR3 is 16 residues. The CDR3, as DNA: TGTGCCAGCTCACCGACTAGCGGGGGTCGTAAAGAGACCCAGTACTTC. This translates into CASSPTSGGRKETQYF. The full variable domain, its missing parts supplied by reference TRBV18 and TRBJ2-5, is NAGVMQNPRHLVRRRGQEARLRCSPMKGHSHVYWYRQLPEEGLKFMVYLQKENIIDESGMPKERFSAEFPKEGPSILRIQQVVRGDSAAYFCASSPTSGGRKETQYFGPGTRLLVL.

This chain uses TRBV9 with TRBJ2-1; 10 bases align to TRBD2. Trimming took 4 bases from V and 5 from J; bases not matched to a gene: 6. The CDR3 runs to 15 residues. Germline values: CDR1 SGDLS, CDR2 YYNGEE. The CDR3 DNA reads TGTGCCAGCAGCCCCCTAGCGGGGGAAAACAATGAGCAGTTCTTC. Protein product: CASSPLAGENNEQFF.

The chain couples TRBV12-5 to TRBJ1-5; tentatively, D is TRBD1 (5 bases). V shed 2 bases and J shed 0 bases, with 20 bases lying between them. In germline, CDR1 is LGHNT, CDR2 FRNRAP. CDR3 size: 19 residues. CDR3 residues: CASGLLQGRQSHSNQPQHF. The CDR3 nucleotides read TGTGCTAGTGGTTTGCTCCAGGGCCGGCAGTCTCATAGCAATCAGCCCCAGCATTTT.

This chain joins TRBV5-1 and TRBJ2-1; D might be TRBD2 (5 bases). The V end lost 3 bases, the J end lost 0 bases, and 10 bases lay between the germline ends. Per germline, CDR1 SGHRS and CDR2 YFSETQ. The CDR3 is 15 residues long. DNA of the CDR3: TGCGCCAGCAGCTCCCGTACTAGCTCCTACAATGAGCAGTTCTTC. Its translation: CASSSRTSSYNEQFF.

A few counts support this clone. The V call is TRBV5-1, the J call TRBJ1-2, with D possibly being TRBD1 (5 bases). V was cut by 8 bases and J by 2 bases, with 22 bases left in between. In germline, CDR1 is SGHRS, CDR2 YFSETQ. The CDR3 is made up of 16 amino acids. DNA for the CDR3: TGCGCCAGAGTTCGTCGGGGGGTCAGTATCAACTATGGCTACACCTTC. Translating it yields CARVRRGVSINYGYTF.

This chain joins TRBV29-1 and TRBJ2-7; D unresolved. Trimming cost V 4 bases and J 5 bases, with 15 bases left between them. Germline V gene data show CDR1 as SQVTM and CDR2 as ANQGSEA. This CDR3 comprises 13 residues. The CDR3, as DNA: TGCAGCGTTGCTCGGCGGATAGGCGACGAGCAGTACTTC. Translating gives CSVARRIGDEQYF.

CDR3 sequence reads: CASTRGPGAYEQYF. Here the CDR3 DNA reads TGTGCCAGCACACGGGGTCCTGGCGCCTACGAGCAGTACTTC. This chain joins TRBV6-6 and TRBJ2-7; a weak D match, TRBD2 (5 bases). With 7 bases removed from V and 2 bases from J, the gap between germline ends came to 15 bases. CDR3 size: 14 residues. Per the germline V gene, CDR1 is MNHNY and CDR2 is SVGAGI (reference sequence).

The chain has TRBV7-2 and TRBJ2-2; 10 nucleotides line up with TRBD2. The V gene end was trimmed by 5 bases and the J gene end by 2 bases; junction bases not matched to a gene: 8. Germline CDR1 SGHTA, CDR2 FQGNSA. This CDR3 region has 17 residues. The CDR3, as DNA: TGTGCCAGCAGCCTAAGACTAGCGGGCATAAACACCGGGGAGCTGTTTTTT. It is translated as CASSLRLAGINTGELFF.

The chain carries TRBV14 and TRBJ1-3; D may be TRBD1 (5 bases). Looked up from germline, CDR1 is SGHDN and CDR2 is FVKESK. The CDR3 has 13 residues. V lost 4 bases to trimming and J lost 3 bases, with 7 bases between them. Here the CDR3 DNA reads TGTGCCAGCAGCCGAGGGGTTGGAAACACCATATATTTT. Translated: CASSRGVGNTIYF.

As concerns this clone: Different DNA sequences within this sample yield the same CDR3. The chain is built from TRBV7-2 and TRBJ2-1, with D possibly matching TRBD1 (6 bases). The CDR3 contains 13 residues. V was shortened by 3 bases and J by 4 bases, with 7 bases between the two germline ends. Germline loops: CDR1 SGHTA, CDR2 FQGNSA. The CDR3 region has the DNA TGTGCCAGCAGCTTGGACAGTTACAATGAGCAGTTCTTC. Protein sequence: CASSLDSYNEQFF.

This clone came up once. This sequence joins TRBV29-1 and TRBJ2-5, with no clear D. V was clipped by 6 bases and J by 2 bases, with 13 bases between them. CDR1 SQVTM and CDR2 ANQGSEA come from the germline V gene. This CDR3 spans 13 amino acids. CDR3 sequence reads: CSVRGRLQETQYF. The CDR3, as DNA: TGCAGCGTGCGAGGTCGGTTACAAGAGACCCAGTACTTC. Drawing the rest from reference TRBV29-1 and TRBJ2-5, the complete variable domain is SAVISQKPSRDICQRGTSLTIQCQVDSQVTMMFWYRQQPGQSLTLIATANQGSEATYESGFVIDKFPISRPNLTFSTLTVSNMSPEDSSIYLCSVRGRLQETQYFGPGTRLLVL.

The J gene is TRBJ2-3, the V gene TRBV30; 12 bases line up with TRBD2. CDR1 and CDR2 (germline): GTSNPN, SVGIG (reference sequence). CDR3 length: 16 amino acids. V shed 0 bases and J 6 bases; nucleotides not matched to a gene: 7. DNA of the CDR3: TGTGCCTGGAGTGTACGGGCTAGCGGGGGGGATGATACGCAGTATTTT. It yields the protein CAWSVRASGGDDTQYF.

This chain uses TRBV14 with TRBJ2-3; D call uncertain. Looked up from germline, CDR1 is SGHDN and CDR2 is FVKESK. The V gene lost 4 bases and the J gene lost 1 base, with 21 bases spanning the gap. This CDR3 has 18 amino acids. The CDR3 protein is CASSRQAEVRWGTDTQYF. CDR3 in DNA: TGTGCCAGCAGCCGGCAAGCAGAAGTCCGATGGGGCACAGATACGCAGTATTTT.

This clone was counted a single time. This rearrangement joins TRBV11-3 to TRBJ1-4; TRBD1 aligns across 8 bases. Germline V gene lookup returns CDR1 SGHNT and CDR2 YENEEA. Germline trimming cut 2 bases from V and 16 bases from J; bases unmatched to any gene: 9. This CDR3 contains 13 residues. In DNA form, the CDR3 reads TGTGCCAGCAGCTTATCCTGGACAGGGCGGAAGTTTTTT. Its protein product is CASSLSWTGRKFF.

The gene calls are TRBV6-5 and TRBJ2-7, with a weak D call TRBD2 (5 bases). The CDR3 spans 13 residues. Germline V gene sequence: CDR1 MNHEY, CDR2 SVGAGI. Trimming stripped 10 bases from V and 2 bases from J, with 15 bases between. CDR3 sequence reads: CATGLNFPYEQYF. CDR3 in DNA: TGTGCCACCGGACTTAATTTCCCCTACGAGCAGTACTTC.

The CDR3 here is CASLPGQAYSYGYTF. The CDR3 coding sequence is TGTGCCAGCCTGCCGGGACAGGCCTATTCGTATGGCTACACCTTC. The chain combines TRBV21-1 with TRBJ1-2; the table's D call, TRBD1, was not checked against the DNA. TRBV21-1 is a listed pseudogene. The CDR3 has 15 residues.

The chain has TRBV24-1 and TRBJ2-2; D gene uncertain. The germline V and J ends were trimmed by 1 base and 7 bases, with 12 bases remaining between them. Per germline, CDR1 KGHDR and CDR2 SFDVKD. The CDR3 runs 15 residues. CDR3 in amino acids: CATSDFPETSGELFF. CDR3 in DNA: TGTGCCACCAGTGATTTTCCCGAGACGAGCGGGGAGCTGTTTTTT.

The chain combines TRBV4-3 with TRBJ2-7; tentatively, D is TRBD1 (5 bases). The CDR3 covers 17 residues. Germline-derived CDR1 and CDR2 are LGHNA and YSLEER. The V end lost 0 bases, the J end lost 1 base, and 16 bases lay between the germline ends. CDR3 region: CASSQDSSGYRSYEQYF. The CDR3 DNA sequence: TGCGCCAGCAGCCAAGATTCGTCAGGGTATAGGTCCTACGAGCAGTACTTC.